This entry lists 14 T cell receptor beta chains sequenced from one sample in a study of T cell changes during pregnancy in multiple sclerosis. Sequencing used immunoSEQ multiplex PCR; TCRdb keeps in-frame clones, though not all of them. Among more than 50,000 clones, 75% to 95% were seen once, and the ten largest hold about 0.49%. The specimen was CD4+ T cells from peripheral blood mononuclear cells, collected after pregnancy. These receptors all come from a female donor in good health, enrolled as a control in a pregnancy study.

The rearrangement links TRBV5-4 to TRBJ2-7; 12 bases fit TRBD1. V dropped 4 bases and J dropped 0; count of bases not matched to a gene: 11. Germline-derived CDR1 and CDR2 are SGHNT and YYREEE (reference sequence). This CDR3 contains 18 residues. The CDR3 loop reads CASSLSGQGAFSSYEQYF. The CDR3 coding sequence is TGTGCCAGCAGCCTTTCGGGACAGGGGGCCTTTAGCTCCTACGAGCAGTACTTC.

The CDR3 sequence: CASSSGGLGTDTQYF. CDR3 coding DNA: TGTGCCAGCAGCTCGGGGGGACTAGGAACAGATACGCAGTATTTT. The rearrangement links TRBV7-9 to TRBJ2-3; 8 nucleotides line up with TRBD2. The germline CDR1 and CDR2 sequences are SEHNR and FQNEAQ (reference sequence). This CDR3 contains 15 residues. Trimming removed 4 bases from V and 3 bases from J; junction bases left unmatched: 6.

The chain is built from TRBV10-3 and TRBJ1-6; a weak D match, TRBD1 (6 bases). This CDR3 is built from 15 residues. Germline V gives CDR1 ENHRY, CDR2 SYGVKD. V was cut by 3 bases and J by 6 bases, with 12 bases left in between. CDR3 sequence (DNA): TGTGCCATCAGTGACGGACAGACCTCTAATTCACCCCTCCACTTT. Translating gives CAISDGQTSNSPLHF.

There are a few counts of this clone. The chain carries TRBV6-5 and TRBJ2-3; no clear D. Trimming stripped 6 bases from V and 6 bases from J, with 7 bases between. CDR1 MNHEY and CDR2 SVGAGI come from the germline V gene. This CDR3 spans 11 amino acids. CDR3 sequence: CASSREDTQYF. The CDR3 bases are TGTGCCAGCAGCCGCGAGGATACGCAGTATTTT.

The V call is TRBV7-9, the J call TRBJ2-3, with D maybe TRBD2 (7 bases). CDR3 length: 16 amino acids. Germline V gene sequence: CDR1 SEHNR, CDR2 FQNEAQ (reference sequence). Trimming left V 5 bases short and J 2 bases short, with 17 bases between. The CDR3 is CASSPRGGRNTDTQYF. CDR3 sequence (DNA): TGTGCCAGCAGCCCAAGGGGGGGACGGAACACAGATACGCAGTATTTT.

For the CDR3, the DNA is TGTGCCAGCAGCGCAGACAGGGGGGGTGAAAAACTGTTTTTT. This codes for CASSADRGGEKLFF. The chain has TRBV7-9 and TRBJ1-4; 9 bases line up with TRBD1. CDR3 length: 14 residues. Germline V lookup: CDR1 SEHNR, CDR2 FQNEAQ (reference sequence). With V trimmed by 5 bases and J by 7 bases, 5 bases remained unmatched.

The V and J genes are TRBV5-1 and TRBJ2-2, with D perhaps TRBD1 (5 bases). Germline assignment: CDR1 SGHRS and CDR2 YFSETQ. The ends were cut back, 2 bases at V and 5 bases at J, with 10 bases in the middle. The CDR3 loop spans 14 amino acids. This CDR3 reads CASSLASGTGELFF. The CDR3 bases are TGCGCCAGCAGCTTAGCGTCAGGGACCGGGGAGCTGTTTTTT. The whole variable domain, remainder taken from reference TRBV5-1 and TRBJ2-2, is KAGVTQTPRYLIKTRGQQVTLSCSPISGHRSVSWYQQTPGQGLQFLFEYFSETQRNKGNFPGRFSGRQFSNSRSEMNVSTLELGDSALYLCASSLASGTGELFFGEGSRLTVL.

J is TRBJ1-3 and V is TRBV9; D is uncertain. CDR3 length equals 14 residues. Germline-derived CDR1 and CDR2 are SGDLS and YYNGEE. V shed 0 bases and J shed 2 bases, with 6 bases lying between them. The CDR3 DNA reads TGTGCCAGCAGCGTAGCAACAGCTGGAAACACCATATATTTT. Its translation is CASSVATAGNTIYF. Together with reference TRBV9 and TRBJ1-3, the CDR3 gives the full variable domain: DSGVTQTPKHLITATGQRVTLRCSPRSGDLSVYWYQQSLDQGLQFLIQYYNGEERAKGNILERFSAQQFPDLHSELNLSSLELGDSALYFCASSVATAGNTIYFGEGSWLTVV.

The chain links TRBV18 to TRBJ1-5; D perhaps matches TRBD1 (5 bases). Trimming cost V 3 bases and J 12 bases, with 15 bases left between them. Germline-derived CDR1 and CDR2 are KGHSH and LQKENI. The CDR3 is 13 residues long. The CDR3 DNA is TGTGCCAGCTCACCTAACGACAGAGATGGCCAGCATTTT. The encoded protein is CASSPNDRDGQHF.

This rearrangement joins TRBV6-4 to TRBJ2-1, with 7 bases fitting TRBD1. V lost 4 bases, J lost 8 bases, and 8 bases stayed unmatched. CDR3 length: 14 amino acids. The germline V gene has CDR1 MRHNA and CDR2 SNTAGT. CDR3 sequence reads: CASSVQGKVDEQFF. CDR3 in DNA: TGTGCCAGCAGTGTACAGGGGAAGGTCGATGAGCAGTTCTTC.

The chain recombines TRBV7-8 with TRBJ2-3, with 8 bases aligning to TRBD1. V shed 5 bases and J 1 base; nucleotides not matched to a gene: 5. Germline V gene sequence: CDR1 SGHVS, CDR2 FQNEAQ. This CDR3 is built from 15 residues. The CDR3 region has the DNA TGTGCCAGCAGCCAGGACAGGGTTGGCACAGATACGCAGTATTTT. Protein sequence: CASSQDRVGTDTQYF.

This clone was counted a single time. The gene calls are TRBV7-3 and TRBJ2-1; D perhaps matches TRBD2 (6 bases). The germline gives CDR1 SGHTA, CDR2 FQGTGA. This CDR3 spans 17 amino acids. Deletions cut 1 base from V and 7 bases from J, with 20 bases between. CDR3 protein: CASSLMPLGGVRNEQFF. CDR3 nucleotides: TGTGCCAGCAGCTTAATGCCCCTTGGCGGGGTACGGAATGAGCAGTTCTTC.

CDR3 in DNA: TGTGCCAGCAGCTCCCTCGTGAGTAGCCTAGTCTACGAGCAGTACTTC. Its translation: CASSSLVSSLVYEQYF. The gene calls are TRBV11-2 and TRBJ2-7; D uncertain. This CDR3 comprises 16 residues. Germline V CDR1 and CDR2: SGHAT, FQNNGV. The V gene lost 4 bases and the J gene lost 3 bases, with 19 bases spanning the gap. Drawing the rest from reference TRBV11-2 and TRBJ2-7, the complete variable domain is EAGVAQSPRYKIIEKRQSVAFWCNPISGHATLYWYQQILGQGPKLLIQFQNNGVVDDSQLPKDRFSAERLKGVDSTLKIQPAKLEDSAVYLCASSSLVSSLVYEQYFGPGTRLTVT.

The J gene is TRBJ2-7, the V gene TRBV6-6; weak D call: TRBD2 (7 bases). V dropped 7 bases and J dropped 1 base, with 17 bases sitting between them. Germline CDR1 reads MNHNY; CDR2 reads SVGAGI (reference sequence). The CDR3 spans 15 residues. The chain's CDR3 is CASNLLGGGSYEQYF. CDR3 DNA: TGTGCCAGCAATCTTCTAGGGGGGGGGTCCTACGAGCAGTACTTC.